The 13 T cell receptor beta chains given below trace back to one sample, sequenced in a study of cytomegalovirus exposure and HLA in healthy donors. Here immunoSEQ multiplex PCR was the method, and the copy in TCRdb shows in-frame clones only, minus some. The sample contains roughly 80,000 clones, nearly 95% of which appear only once. Sequences were obtained from PBMCs. These receptor sequences come from a woman younger than 30 in good health and CMV-seronegative.

V usage is TRBV4-3 and J usage is TRBJ1-1; D is uncertain. Per germline, CDR1 LGHNA and CDR2 YSLEER. The CDR3 extends over 16 amino acids. The V and J ends lost 1 base and 0 bases respectively, with 12 bases between them. The CDR3: CASSQAVGQMNTEAFF. The DNA of the CDR3 is TGCGCCAGCAGCCAAGCCGTTGGCCAGATGAACACTGAAGCTTTCTTT.

This chain uses TRBV4-1 with TRBJ2-1, with 9 nucleotides matching TRBD2. J gave up 4 bases and V 3 bases, and 7 bases lay outside the gene matches. This CDR3 has 16 amino acids. Germline-derived CDR1 and CDR2 are MGHRA and YSYEKL. This chain's CDR3 is CASSHHRLAEYNEQFF. CDR3 DNA sequence: TGCGCCAGCAGCCATCACCGACTAGCGGAGTACAATGAGCAGTTCTTC.

This chain uses TRBV5-1 with TRBJ2-7; D is unresolved. V was trimmed by 4 bases and J by 7 bases, leaving 18 bases between them. This CDR3 is 14 amino acids long. The germline gives CDR1 SGHRS, CDR2 YFSETQ. CDR3 residues: CASSPQVGGLEQYF. DNA for the CDR3: TGCGCCAGCAGCCCGCAGGTAGGTGGCCTGGAGCAGTACTTC.

The V gene is TRBV9, the J gene TRBJ2-1, with D perhaps TRBD1 (6 bases). Looked up from germline, CDR1 is SGDLS and CDR2 is YYNGEE. The CDR3 has 15 residues. Trimming pared 3 bases from V and 3 bases from J, leaving 13 bases between. CDR3 nucleotides: TGTGCCAGCAGCGGCAGGGGAGTGGGCTACAATGAGCAGTTCTTC. Its translation is CASSGRGVGYNEQFF.

This clone occurred once. The V call is TRBV19, the J call TRBJ1-1; no firm D call. The germline V gene has CDR1 LNHDA and CDR2 SQIVND (reference sequence). The germline V and J ends were trimmed by 11 bases and 1 base, with 11 bases remaining between them. The CDR3 totals 12 residues. CDR3 region: CAPRVKNTEAFF. CDR3 DNA: TGTGCCCCCCGGGTCAAGAACACTGAAGCTTTCTTT.

The chain has TRBV7-9 and TRBJ2-7; 9 positions agree with TRBD1. V dropped 4 bases and J dropped 5; count of bases not matched to a gene: 9. The CDR3 has 15 residues. The germline V gene encodes CDR1 SEHNR and CDR2 FQNEAQ (reference sequence). The CDR3 DNA follows: TGTGCCAGCAGCTCATCCGGGACAGGGACCCACGAGCAGTACTTC. This translates into CASSSSGTGTHEQYF.

The genes are TRBV30 and TRBJ2-2; 9 bases are shared with TRBD1. The CDR3 consists of 16 residues. In germline, CDR1 is GTSNPN, CDR2 SVGIG (reference sequence). Trimming took 3 bases from V and 2 from J; bases not matched to a gene: 7. CDR3 nucleotide sequence: TGTGCCTGGAGGATCGGGACAGGGAGTAACACCGGGGAGCTGTTTTTT. Translated, it gives CAWRIGTGSNTGELFF.

V is TRBV7-9 and J is TRBJ2-1, with 9 nucleotides matching TRBD1. V lost 4 bases and J lost 4; bases outside the gene matches: 5. Germline V gene lookup returns CDR1 SEHNR and CDR2 FQNEAQ (reference sequence). The CDR3 contains 15 residues. CDR3 DNA: TGTGCCAGCAGCTCAGGGACAGGGAAGTACAATGAGCAGTTCTTC. Translated, it gives CASSSGTGKYNEQFF. Combining the CDR3 with reference TRBV7-9 and TRBJ2-1 gives the whole variable domain DTGVSQNPRHKITKRGQNVTFRCDPISEHNRLYWYRQTLGQGPEFLTYFQNEAQLEKSRLLSDRFSAERPKGSFSTLEIQRTEQGDSAMYLCASSSGTGKYNEQFFGPGTRLTVL.

The chain combines TRBV11-1 with TRBJ2-2, with D maybe TRBD2 (5 bases). Germline CDR1 and CDR2: SGHAT and FQDESV (reference sequence). The CDR3 is 15 residues long. V was pared by 3 bases and J by 4 bases, with 12 bases between. CDR3 in amino acids: CASSFNEGITGELFF. The DNA of the CDR3 is TGTGCCAGCAGCTTCAATGAGGGTATCACCGGGGAGCTGTTTTTT.

The rearrangement links TRBV9 to TRBJ2-3, with TRBD1 matching over 11 bases. The CDR3 runs 17 residues. Germline V gives CDR1 SGDLS, CDR2 YYNGEE. V was clipped by 0 bases and J by 0 bases; unmatched bases: 3. CDR3 sequence: CASSVAGQGASTDTQYF. CDR3 sequence (DNA): TGTGCCAGCAGCGTAGCAGGACAGGGGGCTAGCACAGATACGCAGTATTTT.

The J gene is TRBJ2-4, the V gene TRBV27; TRBD1 matches 10 bases. Unmatched junction bases numbered 9, after V lost 5 bases and J lost 8 bases. Germline lookup yields CDR1 MNHEY and CDR2 SMNVEV (reference sequence). The CDR3 extends over 15 amino acids. The CDR3 is CASSQQDRGWDIQYF. CDR3 bases: TGTGCCAGCAGTCAGCAGGACAGGGGGTGGGACATTCAGTACTTC.

The rearrangement links TRBV7-2 to TRBJ2-1, with 13 bases that match TRBD2. From germline, CDR1 is SGHTA and CDR2 FQGNSA. This CDR3 comprises 14 residues. The V segment lost 3 bases and the J segment 8 bases; nucleotides outside the gene matches: 1. CDR3 amino acids: CASSLTSGGYEQFF. The CDR3, as DNA: TGTGCCAGCAGCTTGACTAGCGGGGGGTATGAGCAGTTCTTC.

This chain uses TRBV29-1 with TRBJ2-1; 8 bases map to TRBD2. With 6 bases clipped from V and 9 bases from J, the junction kept 10 bases outside the gene matches. Germline V gene sequence: CDR1 SQVTM, CDR2 ANQGSEA. The CDR3 is 13 residues long. The CDR3 is CSVETGTSGEQFF. The CDR3 DNA reads TGCAGCGTGGAAACTGGGACTAGTGGTGAGCAGTTCTTC.